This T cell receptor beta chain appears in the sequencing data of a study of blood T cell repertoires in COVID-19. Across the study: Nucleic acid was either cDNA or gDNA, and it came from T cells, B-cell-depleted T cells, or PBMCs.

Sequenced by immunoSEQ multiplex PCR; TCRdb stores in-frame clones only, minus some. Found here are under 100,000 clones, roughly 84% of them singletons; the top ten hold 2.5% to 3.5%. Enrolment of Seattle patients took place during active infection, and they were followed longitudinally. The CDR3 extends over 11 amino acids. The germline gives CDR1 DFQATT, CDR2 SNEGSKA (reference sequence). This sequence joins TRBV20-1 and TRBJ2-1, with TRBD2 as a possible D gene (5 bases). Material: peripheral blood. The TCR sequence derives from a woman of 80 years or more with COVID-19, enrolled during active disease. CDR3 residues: CNPGSYNEQFF. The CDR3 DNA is TGCAACCCGGGATCCTACAATGAGCAGTTCTTC.